Shown below are 26 T cell receptor beta chains from a single sample sequenced in a study of shared clonotypes between healthy human individuals. Only in-frame clones appear in the TCRdb table, and some are missing; sequencing was by immunoSEQ multiplex PCR. The sample holds some 1,600,000 clones; nearly 99% are singletons and the top ten take roughly 0.45%. Sequenced input: naive CD4+ T cells sorted from blood. As to subset: CD45RA+ positively selected. These TCRs come from a man aged 25-45 years in good health.

The gene calls are TRBV7-2 and TRBJ1-1; D is unresolved. Germline V CDR1 and CDR2: SGHTA, FQGNSA. The CDR3 has 14 residues. Trimming took 1 base from V and 1 from J, leaving 7 bases between them. The CDR3 sequence: CASSLGPENTEAFF. DNA of the CDR3: TGTGCCAGCAGCTTAGGGCCGGAGAACACTGAAGCTTTCTTT.

V usage is TRBV27 and J usage is TRBJ1-1; D might be TRBD1 (5 bases). The CDR3 has 16 amino acids. Germline lookup yields CDR1 MNHEY and CDR2 SMNVEV (reference sequence). The V and J ends lost 2 bases and 1 base respectively, with 14 bases between them. The CDR3 DNA sequence: TGTGCCAGCAGTTTACTCCAGGGCCTTAAGAACACTGAAGCTTTCTTT. Translating gives CASSLLQGLKNTEAFF.

The chain recombines TRBV5-4 with TRBJ2-5; 16 bases fit TRBD2. CDR1 and CDR2 from the germline V gene are SGHNT and YYREEE (reference sequence). Trimming took 4 bases from V and 5 from J; bases not matched to a gene: 5. The CDR3 covers 16 residues. The CDR3 DNA reads TGTGCCAGCAGCGGCGGGACTAGCGGGAGGGGGGAGACCCAGTACTTC. This translates into CASSGGTSGRGETQYF.

The genes are TRBV29-1 and TRBJ2-1; D is unclear. Between the trimmed V and J ends, which lost 5 bases and 10 bases, there was a span of 12 bases. CDR3 length: 11 amino acids. Germline CDR1 and CDR2: SQVTM and ANQGSEA. The CDR3 DNA reads as TGCAGCGTTAGTAAGGGCCTGGAGCAGTTCTTC. It specifies CSVSKGLEQFF.

The chain uses TRBV5-1 and TRBJ2-7; TRBD2 aligns across 11 bases. CDR3 length: 17 residues. V shed 1 base and J 3 bases; nucleotides not matched to a gene: 9. Germline CDR1 and CDR2: SGHRS and YFSETQ. The CDR3 reads CASSLYPLAGGVYEQYF. The CDR3 coding sequence is TGCGCCAGCAGCTTGTACCCTCTAGCGGGAGGCGTCTACGAGCAGTACTTC.

Remarks on this clone: Other DNA sequences in the sample encode the same CDR3. V gene TRBV4-3 combines with J gene TRBJ2-3; D remains unclear. Germline V CDR1 and CDR2: LGHNA, YSLEER. V lost 1 base and J lost 3, with 5 bases in between. The CDR3 is 13 residues long. The CDR3 DNA follows: TGCGCCAGCAGCCAAGTAGGTACAGATACGCAGTATTTT. Translated, it gives CASSQVGTDTQYF.

The gene calls are TRBV10-2 and TRBJ1-2; perhaps TRBD1 as D (5 bases). Germline V gives CDR1 WSHSY, CDR2 SAAADI. The CDR3 runs to 16 residues. V shed 4 bases and J shed 2 bases, with 17 bases lying between them. The CDR3 loop is CASSVETATLNYGYTF. The CDR3 DNA is TGCGCCAGCAGTGTCGAGACAGCCACCTTAAACTATGGCTACACCTTC.

The CDR3 spells CASSDRGLDTEAFF. CDR3 nucleotide sequence: TGTGCCAGCAGTGACAGGGGTTTGGACACTGAAGCTTTCTTT. The rearrangement joins TRBV27 to TRBJ1-1, with 8 bases matching TRBD1. Trimming cost V 5 bases and J 3 bases; bases outside gene matches: 5. The CDR3 covers 14 residues. The V gene's germline CDR1 is MNHEY and CDR2 SMNVEV (reference sequence).

This rearrangement joins TRBV14 to TRBJ2-7, with D tentatively TRBD1 (5 bases). The ends were cut back, 0 bases at V and 3 bases at J, with 12 bases in the middle. The germline gives CDR1 SGHDN, CDR2 FVKESK. The CDR3 consists of 15 residues. The CDR3 nucleotides are TGTGCCAGCAGCCAAGACAACTCCAGGGTCTACGAGCAGTACTTC. This codes for CASSQDNSRVYEQYF.

J is TRBJ1-1 and V is TRBV6-5; D gene unclear. Germline V lookup: CDR1 MNHEY, CDR2 SVGAGI. Trimming removed 6 bases from V and 0 bases from J, with 14 bases in between. The CDR3 loop spans 15 amino acids. CDR3 region: CASRLGRMMNTEAFF. The CDR3 DNA follows: TGTGCCAGCAGGCTCGGACGTATGATGAACACTGAAGCTTTCTTT.

The V call is TRBV7-6, the J call TRBJ2-7; a possible D gene is TRBD1 (5 bases). Germline values: CDR1 SGHVS, CDR2 FNYEAQ. V lost 1 base and J lost 3, with 7 bases in between. This CDR3 region has 13 residues. The CDR3: CASSLEGNYEQYF. Here the CDR3 DNA reads TGTGCCAGCAGCTTAGAGGGGAACTACGAGCAGTACTTC.

V usage is TRBV7-3 and J usage is TRBJ2-2; a weak D match, TRBD2 (6 bases). The CDR3 contains 16 residues. With 1 base removed from V and 7 bases from J, the gap between germline ends came to 16 bases. CDR1 and CDR2 from the germline V gene are SGHTA and FQGTGA. The CDR3 bases are TGTGCCAGCAGCTTAATGGGGACGGCAGCGGGCGGGGAGCTGTTTTTT. Protein: CASSLMGTAAGGELFF.

The rearrangement joins TRBV19 to TRBJ1-5, with a possible D match to TRBD1 (5 bases). Germline assignment: CDR1 LNHDA and CDR2 SQIVND (reference sequence). The CDR3 contains 12 residues. The CDR3 DNA is TGTGTCGCCGGGACGACGAATCAGCCCCAGCATTTT. Translated, it gives CVAGTTNQPQHF.

The J gene is TRBJ2-7, the V gene TRBV2; TRBD1 is a possible D gene (6 bases). This CDR3 is built from 13 residues. V lost 5 bases and J lost 4, with 12 bases in between. Germline V gene lookup returns CDR1 SNHLY and CDR2 FYNNEI. CDR3 loop: CASSSDSSYEQYF. As DNA, the CDR3 is TGTGCCAGCAGTTCGGACAGCTCGTACGAGCAGTACTTC.

This clone was seen just once. V usage is TRBV7-9 and J usage is TRBJ1-1; D not resolved. Germline CDR1 SEHNR, CDR2 FQNEAQ (reference sequence). The CDR3 sequence is 13 residues long. Trimming shortened V by 7 bases and J by 0 bases, and 9 bases separated the two germline ends. CDR3 sequence reads: CASTQQLNTEAFF. The CDR3 region has the DNA TGTGCCAGCACTCAACAGCTGAACACTGAAGCTTTCTTT.

The J gene is TRBJ2-7, the V gene TRBV29-1; TRBD1 matches 7 bases. In germline, CDR1 is SQVTM, CDR2 ANQGSEA. J lost 3 bases, V lost 4 bases, and 18 bases had no gene match. The CDR3 consists of 17 residues. DNA for the CDR3: TGCAGCGTTGTCATGAGGGGGCGACATCCGGTCCGCTACGAGCAGTACTTC. Protein: CSVVMRGRHPVRYEQYF.

V usage is TRBV5-8 and J usage is TRBJ1-5, with 7 nucleotides matching TRBD1. Unmatched junction bases numbered 10, after V lost 3 bases and J lost 7 bases. The CDR3 spans 15 residues. Germline V gene lookup returns CDR1 SGHTS and CDR2 YDEGEE. This CDR3 is CASSSEWTGQQPQHF. The CDR3, as DNA: TGTGCCAGCAGCTCCGAATGGACAGGTCAACAGCCCCAGCATTTT.

The chain carries TRBV7-8 and TRBJ2-1; D might be TRBD2 (6 bases). This CDR3 comprises 18 residues. Germline V gene sequence: CDR1 SGHVS, CDR2 FQNEAQ. Trimming left V 0 bases short and J 3 bases short, with 18 bases between. In nucleotides, the CDR3 is TGTGCCAGCAGCTTAGCGGGGACTCAAAACCCTAACTACAATGAGCAGTTCTTC. It translates to CASSLAGTQNPNYNEQFF.

The V and J genes are TRBV5-8 and TRBJ2-7; possible D gene TRBD2, 6 bases. This CDR3 has 13 amino acids. V dropped 4 bases and J dropped 3 bases, with 11 bases sitting between them. Germline CDR1 SGHTS, CDR2 YDEGEE. The CDR3 protein is CASSRGKNYEQYF. The CDR3 region has the DNA TGTGCCAGCAGCCGCGGGAAAAACTACGAGCAGTACTTC.

The V and J genes are TRBV9 and TRBJ2-5; the match to TRBD2 covers 7 bases. The CDR3 sequence is 13 residues long. The germline gives CDR1 SGDLS, CDR2 YYNGEE. V shed 1 base and J 4 bases; nucleotides not matched to a gene: 1. The DNA for the CDR3 is TGTGCCAGCAGCGTAAGCGGGACAGAGACCCAGTACTTC. Translated, it gives CASSVSGTETQYF.

The rearrangement uses TRBV14 and TRBJ2-3, with TRBD1 identical over 8 bases. The CDR3 totals 17 residues. The V and J ends lost 1 base and 4 bases, in that order; junction bases with no gene match: 10. Looked up from germline, CDR1 is SGHDN and CDR2 is FVKESK. DNA of the CDR3: TGTGCCAGCAGCCAAGCCAGAACGGACAGGGCGGCAGATACGCAGTATTTT. Encoded protein: CASSQARTDRAADTQYF.

The sample holds one count of this clone. The chain employs TRBV28 and TRBJ1-1, with D perhaps TRBD1 (6 bases). Trimming took off 10 bases at V and 5 bases at J, with 14 bases between the two ends. The V gene's germline CDR1 is MDHEN and CDR2 SYDVKM. The CDR3 runs to 12 residues. The CDR3 DNA reads TGTGCCACGTTAACAGGGTATACTGAAGCTTTCTTT. Its protein product is CATLTGYTEAFF. The full variable domain, completed using reference TRBV28 and TRBJ1-1, is DVKVTQSSRYLVKRTGEKVFLECVQDMDHENMFWYRQDPGLGLRLIYFSYDVKMKEKGDIPEGYSVSREKKERFSLILESASTNQTSMYLCATLTGYTEAFFGQGTRLTVV.

The rearrangement uses TRBV28 and TRBJ2-6; the D gene could be TRBD1 or TRBD2 (5 bases each). Trimming shortened V by 5 bases and J by 3 bases, and 17 bases separated the two germline ends. Per germline, CDR1 MDHEN and CDR2 SYDVKM. CDR3 length: 17 amino acids. This CDR3 reads CASSPTPWGFGANVLTF. In DNA form, the CDR3 reads TGTGCCAGCAGTCCCACCCCGTGGGGGTTTGGGGCCAACGTCCTGACTTTC.

This chain uses TRBV11-2 with TRBJ2-3; 8 bases match TRBD2. V gave up 7 bases and J gave up 4 bases; unmatched junction bases: 4. The CDR3 extends over 13 amino acids. The germline V gene has CDR1 SGHAT and CDR2 FQNNGV. The CDR3 loop is CASTALAADTQYF. The CDR3 nucleotides are TGTGCCAGCACCGCACTAGCGGCAGATACGCAGTATTTT. Filled out from reference TRBV11-2 and TRBJ2-3, the complete variable domain reads EAGVAQSPRYKIIEKRQSVAFWCNPISGHATLYWYQQILGQGPKLLIQFQNNGVVDDSQLPKDRFSAERLKGVDSTLKIQPAKLEDSAVYLCASTALAADTQYFGPGTRLTVL.

The chain links TRBV5-1 to TRBJ2-2, with 7 bases fitting TRBD1. The CDR3 totals 15 residues. Germline CDR1 reads SGHRS; CDR2 reads YFSETQ. With V trimmed by 1 base and J by 6 bases, 6 bases remained unmatched. CDR3 region: CASSLPRGQSGELFF. CDR3 in DNA: TGCGCCAGCAGCTTGCCACGGGGACAGTCCGGGGAGCTGTTTTTT.

CDR3 sequence: CAWSVRRDGDQPQHF. DNA of the CDR3: TGTGCCTGGAGTGTACGTAGGGACGGAGATCAGCCCCAGCATTTT. The rearrangement joins TRBV30 to TRBJ1-5, with D perhaps TRBD1 (5 bases). The length of the CDR3 is 15 residues. CDR1 is GTSNPN and CDR2 is SVGIG in the germline V gene (reference sequence). Between the trimmed V and J ends, which lost 0 bases and 5 bases, there was a span of 14 bases.